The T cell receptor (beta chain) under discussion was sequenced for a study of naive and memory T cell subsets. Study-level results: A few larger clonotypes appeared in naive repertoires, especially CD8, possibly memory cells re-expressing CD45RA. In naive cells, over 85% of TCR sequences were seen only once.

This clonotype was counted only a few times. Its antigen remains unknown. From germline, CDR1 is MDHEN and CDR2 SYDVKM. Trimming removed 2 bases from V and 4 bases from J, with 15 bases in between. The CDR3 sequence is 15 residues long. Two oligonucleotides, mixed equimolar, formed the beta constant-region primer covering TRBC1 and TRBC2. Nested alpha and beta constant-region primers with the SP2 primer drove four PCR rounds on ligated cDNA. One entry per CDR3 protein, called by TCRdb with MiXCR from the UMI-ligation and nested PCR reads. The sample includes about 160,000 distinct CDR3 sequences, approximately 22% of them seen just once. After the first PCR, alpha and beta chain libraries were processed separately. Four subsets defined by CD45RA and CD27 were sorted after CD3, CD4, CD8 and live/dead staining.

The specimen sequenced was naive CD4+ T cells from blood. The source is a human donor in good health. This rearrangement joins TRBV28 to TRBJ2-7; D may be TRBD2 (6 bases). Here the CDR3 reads CASSLASGVPYEQYF. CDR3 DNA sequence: TGTGCCAGCAGTTTAGCCTCGGGAGTACCTTACGAGCAGTACTTC.